The 11 T cell receptor beta chains below all came from one sample that was sequenced in a study of blood T cell repertoires in COVID-19. Data came from immunoSEQ multiplex PCR; TCRdb stores just in-frame clones and leaves some out. The sample shows 190,000 or so clones, roughly nine tenths of them seen only once. Sequences were obtained from peripheral blood. Every receptor here comes from a man aged 35-49 years with acute or convalescent COVID-19.

Remarks on this clone: Additional DNA sequences in this sample encode the identical CDR3. V usage is TRBV15 and J usage is TRBJ2-1; D call uncertain. Between the trimmed V and J ends, which lost 0 bases and 4 bases, there was a span of 7 bases. CDR3 length equals 14 residues. The germline gives CDR1 LNHNV, CDR2 YYDKDF (reference sequence). This CDR3 reads CATSRDLQYNEQFF. CDR3 in DNA: TGTGCCACCAGCAGAGATCTACAGTACAATGAGCAGTTCTTC.

This chain connects TRBV27 to TRBJ1-1; TRBD1 matches at 7 bases. Germline CDR1 and CDR2: MNHEY and SMNVEV (reference sequence). The J segment lost 4 bases and the V segment lost 8 bases, leaving 19 bases of the junction unmatched. The length of the CDR3 is 17 residues. The CDR3 protein is CASRYRGEGAWGTEAFF. For the CDR3, the DNA is TGTGCCAGCCGTTACAGGGGAGAGGGAGCATGGGGCACTGAAGCTTTCTTT.

The chain uses TRBV7-8 and TRBJ1-2; TRBD1 aligns across 8 bases. Germline CDR1 is SGHVS and CDR2 is FQNEAQ. The V gene end was trimmed by 5 bases and the J gene end by 4 bases; junction bases not matched to a gene: 6. CDR3 length: 14 amino acids. The DNA of the CDR3 is TGTGCCAGCAGCACCAGGACAGGGACCTATGGCTACACCTTC. Translation gives CASSTRTGTYGYTF.

The chain has TRBV12-3 or TRBV12-4 and TRBJ1-1; D might be TRBD1 (5 bases). This CDR3 spans 12 amino acids. The V and J ends lost 8 bases and 1 base respectively, with 8 bases between them. In DNA, the CDR3 is TGTGCCAGCCTGGGGGGGAACACTGAAGCTTTCTTT. Its translation is CASLGGNTEAFF.

The chain employs TRBV29-1 and TRBJ2-3; TRBD2 matches at 7 bases. Germline CDR1 SQVTM, CDR2 ANQGSEA. The trim removed 4 bases at V and 4 bases at J, leaving 17 bases unmatched. The CDR3 spans 17 residues. Here the CDR3 DNA reads TGCAGCGTTGCCGGGAGGCGAGCGCCCTTTATCCCAGATACGCAGTATTTT. This sequence encodes CSVAGRRAPFIPDTQYF.

J is TRBJ1-2 and V is TRBV5-6; 8 bases map to TRBD1. V lost 6 bases to trimming and J lost 7 bases; unmatched junction nucleotides: 8. Germline V CDR1 and CDR2: SGHDT, YYEEEE. The CDR3 extends over 13 amino acids. The CDR3 here is CASTPAGGLGYTF. The CDR3, as DNA: TGTGCCAGCACCCCGGCAGGGGGCCTTGGCTACACCTTC. The variable domain in full, completed from reference TRBV5-6 and TRBJ1-2, reads DAGVTQSPTHLIKTRGQQVTLRCSPKSGHDTVSWYQQALGQGPQFIFQYYEEEERQRGNFPDRFSGHQFPNYSSELNVNALLLGDSALYLCASTPAGGLGYTFGSGTRLTVV.

The chain uses TRBV19 and TRBJ1-2; 7 nucleotides line up with TRBD1. With V trimmed by 9 bases and J by 1 base, 14 bases remained unmatched. The CDR3 runs to 16 residues. Per germline, CDR1 LNHDA and CDR2 SQIVND (reference sequence). The DNA of the CDR3 is TGTGCCAGCAGCGAACAAGGGGGCGTTTTTAACTATGGCTACACCTTC. This translates into CASSEQGGVFNYGYTF.

The chain uses TRBV12-3 or TRBV12-4 and TRBJ1-2, with a tentative D call TRBD1 (6 bases). V lost 3 bases to trimming and J lost 8 bases, with 13 bases between them. CDR3 length equals 13 residues. In DNA form, the CDR3 reads TGTGCCAGCAGTTTGGGGGGGCTGAGGGGCTACACCTTC. Translation gives CASSLGGLRGYTF.

The chain employs TRBV4-3 and TRBJ1-6; D is undetermined. Germline assignment: CDR1 LGHNA and CDR2 YSLEER. V lost 0 bases to trimming and J lost 4 bases, with 13 bases between them. The CDR3 loop spans 17 amino acids. Here the CDR3 DNA reads TGCGCCAGCAGCCAAGATATCCAGGCCTTATATAATTCACCCCTCCACTTT. It codes for CASSQDIQALYNSPLHF.

This clone showed up just once. This sequence joins TRBV4-1 and TRBJ1-3; D is uncertain. Trimming cost V 4 bases and J 2 bases, with 15 bases left between them. CDR1 and CDR2 from the germline V gene are MGHRA and YSYEKL. CDR3 length: 16 residues. The CDR3 nucleotides read TGCGCCAGCAGCCCTCTTGGAGGGTTAACTGGAAACACCATATATTTT. Translating gives CASSPLGGLTGNTIYF.

The chain carries TRBV7-2 and TRBJ1-3; tentative D call: TRBD1 (6 bases). Germline V gene sequence: CDR1 SGHTA, CDR2 FQGNSA. CDR3 length equals 15 residues. V was trimmed by 1 base and J by 2 bases, leaving 9 bases between them. DNA for the CDR3: TGTGCCAGCAGCTTAGACAGGGCGGCTGGAAACACCATATATTTT. Residues: CASSLDRAAGNTIYF.